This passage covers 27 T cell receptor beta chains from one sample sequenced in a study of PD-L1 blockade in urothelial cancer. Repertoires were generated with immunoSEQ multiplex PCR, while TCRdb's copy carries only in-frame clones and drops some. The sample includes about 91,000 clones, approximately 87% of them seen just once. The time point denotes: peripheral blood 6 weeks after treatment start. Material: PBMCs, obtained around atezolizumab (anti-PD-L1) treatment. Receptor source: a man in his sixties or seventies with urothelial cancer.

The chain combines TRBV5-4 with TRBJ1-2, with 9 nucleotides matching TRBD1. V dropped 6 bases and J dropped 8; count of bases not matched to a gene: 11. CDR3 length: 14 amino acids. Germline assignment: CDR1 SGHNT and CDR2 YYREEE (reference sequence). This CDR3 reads CASTRTGDPGGYTF. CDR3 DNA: TGTGCCAGCACCAGGACAGGGGACCCAGGGGGCTACACCTTC.

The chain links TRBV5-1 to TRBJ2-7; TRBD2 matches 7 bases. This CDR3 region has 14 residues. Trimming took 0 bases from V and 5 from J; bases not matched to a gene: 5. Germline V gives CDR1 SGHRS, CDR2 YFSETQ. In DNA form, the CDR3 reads TGCGCCAGCAGCTTGGGGGGACTAATCAACGAGCAGTACTTC. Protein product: CASSLGGLINEQYF.

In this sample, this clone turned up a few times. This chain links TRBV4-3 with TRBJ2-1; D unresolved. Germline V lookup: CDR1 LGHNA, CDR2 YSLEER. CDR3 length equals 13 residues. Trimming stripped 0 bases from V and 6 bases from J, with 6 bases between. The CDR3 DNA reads TGCGCCAGCAGCCAAGAAGGCGGCAATGAGCAGTTCTTC. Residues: CASSQEGGNEQFF.

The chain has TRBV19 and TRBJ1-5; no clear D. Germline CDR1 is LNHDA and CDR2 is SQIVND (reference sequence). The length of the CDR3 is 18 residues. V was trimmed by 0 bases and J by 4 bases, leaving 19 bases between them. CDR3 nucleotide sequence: TGTGCCAGTAGTATAGATCCGGGAGAGAGACCCGTAAATCAGCCCCAGCATTTT. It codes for CASSIDPGERPVNQPQHF. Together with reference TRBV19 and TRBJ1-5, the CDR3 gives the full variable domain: DGGITQSPKYLFRKEGQNVTLSCEQNLNHDAMYWYRQDPGQGLRLIYYSQIVNDFQKGDIAEGYSVSREKKESFPLTVTSAQKNPTAFYLCASSIDPGERPVNQPQHFGDGTRLSIL.

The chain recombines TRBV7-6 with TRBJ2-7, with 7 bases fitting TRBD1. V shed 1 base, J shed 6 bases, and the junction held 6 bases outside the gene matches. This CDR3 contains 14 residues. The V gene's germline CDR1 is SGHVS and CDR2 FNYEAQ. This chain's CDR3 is CASSLDYGTAEQYF. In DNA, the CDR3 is TGTGCCAGCAGCTTAGACTACGGGACAGCCGAGCAGTACTTC.

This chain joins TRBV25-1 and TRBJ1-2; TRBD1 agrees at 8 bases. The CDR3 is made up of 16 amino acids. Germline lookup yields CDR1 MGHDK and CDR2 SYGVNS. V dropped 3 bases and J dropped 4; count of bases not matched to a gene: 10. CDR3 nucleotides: TGTGCCAGCAGTGACCAGGGGGCCCACGGGGGCTATGGCTACACCTTC. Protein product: CASSDQGAHGGYGYTF.

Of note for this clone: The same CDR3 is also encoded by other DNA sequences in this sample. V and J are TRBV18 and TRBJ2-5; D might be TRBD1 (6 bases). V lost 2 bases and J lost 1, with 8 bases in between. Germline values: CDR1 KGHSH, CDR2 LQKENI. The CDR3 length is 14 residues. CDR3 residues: CASSPAGAQETQYF. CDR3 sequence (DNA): TGTGCCAGCTCACCAGCAGGGGCCCAAGAGACCCAGTACTTC. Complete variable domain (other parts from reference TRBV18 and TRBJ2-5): NAGVMQNPRHLVRRRGQEARLRCSPMKGHSHVYWYRQLPEEGLKFMVYLQKENIIDESGMPKERFSAEFPKEGPSILRIQQVVRGDSAAYFCASSPAGAQETQYFGPGTRLLVL.

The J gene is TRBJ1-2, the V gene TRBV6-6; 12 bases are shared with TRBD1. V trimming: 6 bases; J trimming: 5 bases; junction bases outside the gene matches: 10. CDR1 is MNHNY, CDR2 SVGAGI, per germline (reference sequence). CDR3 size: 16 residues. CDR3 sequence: CASRTGTGGKGYGYTF. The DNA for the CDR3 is TGTGCCAGCAGGACCGGGACAGGGGGCAAAGGGTATGGCTACACCTTC.

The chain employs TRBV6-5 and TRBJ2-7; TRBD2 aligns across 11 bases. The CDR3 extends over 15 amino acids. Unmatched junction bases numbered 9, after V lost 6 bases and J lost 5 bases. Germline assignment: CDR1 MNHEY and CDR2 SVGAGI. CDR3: CASRPLAGGPNEQYF. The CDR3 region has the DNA TGTGCCAGCAGACCTTTAGCGGGAGGGCCCAACGAGCAGTACTTC.

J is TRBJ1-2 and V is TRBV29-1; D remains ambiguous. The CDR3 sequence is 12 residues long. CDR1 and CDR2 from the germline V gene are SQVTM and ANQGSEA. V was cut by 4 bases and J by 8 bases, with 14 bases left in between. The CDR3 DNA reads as TGCAGCGTTGGGCAAGTCGGGTCGGGCTACACCTTC. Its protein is CSVGQVGSGYTF.

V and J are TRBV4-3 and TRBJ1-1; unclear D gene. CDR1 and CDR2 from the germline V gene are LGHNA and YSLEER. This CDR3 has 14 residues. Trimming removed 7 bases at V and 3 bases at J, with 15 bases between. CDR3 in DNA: TGCGCCAGCAAGGAGGAAATTCAGTACACTGAAGCTTTCTTT. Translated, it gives CASKEEIQYTEAFF.

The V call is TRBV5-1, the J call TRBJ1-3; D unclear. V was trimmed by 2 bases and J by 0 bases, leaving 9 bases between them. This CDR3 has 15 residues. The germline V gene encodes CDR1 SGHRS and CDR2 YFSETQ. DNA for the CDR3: TGCGCCAGCAGCTTAAACACAAACTCTGGAAACACCATATATTTT. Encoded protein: CASSLNTNSGNTIYF.

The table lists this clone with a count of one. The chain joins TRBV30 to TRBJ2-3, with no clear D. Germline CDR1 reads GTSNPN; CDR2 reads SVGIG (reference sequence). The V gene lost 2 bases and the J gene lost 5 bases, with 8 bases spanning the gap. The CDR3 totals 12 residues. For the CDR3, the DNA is TGTGCCTGGAGTCTTACGGGAGATACGCAGTATTTT. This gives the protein CAWSLTGDTQYF.

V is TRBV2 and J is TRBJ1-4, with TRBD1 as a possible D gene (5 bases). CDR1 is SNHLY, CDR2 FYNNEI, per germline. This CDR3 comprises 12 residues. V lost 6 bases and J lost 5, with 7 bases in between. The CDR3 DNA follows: TGTGCCAGCAGGACAGAAAATGAAAAACTGTTTTTT. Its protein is CASRTENEKLFF. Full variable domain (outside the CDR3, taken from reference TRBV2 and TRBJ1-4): EPEVTQTPSHQVTQMGQEVILRCVPISNHLYFYWYRQILGQKVEFLVSFYNNEISEKSEIFDDQFSVERPDGSNFTLKIRSTKLEDSAMYFCASRTENEKLFFGSGTQLSVL.

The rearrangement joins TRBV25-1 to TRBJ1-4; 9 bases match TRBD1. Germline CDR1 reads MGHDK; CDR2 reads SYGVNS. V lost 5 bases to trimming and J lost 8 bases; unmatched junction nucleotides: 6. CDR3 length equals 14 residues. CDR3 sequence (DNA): TGTGCCAGCAGTAACACAGGGGGCGACGAAAAACTGTTTTTT. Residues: CASSNTGGDEKLFF.

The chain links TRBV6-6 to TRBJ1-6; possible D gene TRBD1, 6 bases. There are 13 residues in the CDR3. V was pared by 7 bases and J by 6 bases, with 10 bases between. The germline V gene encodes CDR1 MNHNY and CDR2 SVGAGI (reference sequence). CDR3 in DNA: TGTGCCAGCACCCCAGGGGTTAATTCACCCCTCCACTTT. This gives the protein CASTPGVNSPLHF.

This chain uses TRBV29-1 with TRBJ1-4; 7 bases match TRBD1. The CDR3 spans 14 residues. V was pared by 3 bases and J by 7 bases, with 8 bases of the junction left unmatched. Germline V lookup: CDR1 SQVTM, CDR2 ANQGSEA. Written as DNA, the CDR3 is TGCAGCGTTGATCGCGCAGGGGGGAGTGAAAAACTGTTTTTT. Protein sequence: CSVDRAGGSEKLFF.

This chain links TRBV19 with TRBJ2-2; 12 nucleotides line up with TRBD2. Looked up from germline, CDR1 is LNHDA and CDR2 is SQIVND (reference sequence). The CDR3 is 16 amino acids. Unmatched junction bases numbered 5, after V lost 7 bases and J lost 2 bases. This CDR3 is CASKWTSGDNTGELFF. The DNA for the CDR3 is TGTGCCAGTAAATGGACTAGCGGGGACAACACCGGGGAGCTGTTTTTT.

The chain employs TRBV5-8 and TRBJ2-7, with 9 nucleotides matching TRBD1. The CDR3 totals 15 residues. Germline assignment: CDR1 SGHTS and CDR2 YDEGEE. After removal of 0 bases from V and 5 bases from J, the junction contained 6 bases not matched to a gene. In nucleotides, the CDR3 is TGTGCCAGCAGCTTGGAAGGACAGGGGATACACGAGCAGTACTTC. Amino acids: CASSLEGQGIHEQYF.

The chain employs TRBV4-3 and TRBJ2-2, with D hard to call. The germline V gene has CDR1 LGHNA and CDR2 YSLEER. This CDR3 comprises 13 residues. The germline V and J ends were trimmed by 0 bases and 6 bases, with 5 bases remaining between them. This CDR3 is CASSQERSGELFF. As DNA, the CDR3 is TGCGCCAGCAGCCAAGAGAGATCCGGGGAGCTGTTTTTT.

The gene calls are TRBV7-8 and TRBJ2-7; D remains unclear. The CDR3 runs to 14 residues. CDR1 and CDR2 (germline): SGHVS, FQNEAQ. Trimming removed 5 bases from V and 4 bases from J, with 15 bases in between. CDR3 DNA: TGTGCCAGCAGCCCCCCCAGCCAGGCTTACGAGCAGTACTTC. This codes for CASSPPSQAYEQYF.

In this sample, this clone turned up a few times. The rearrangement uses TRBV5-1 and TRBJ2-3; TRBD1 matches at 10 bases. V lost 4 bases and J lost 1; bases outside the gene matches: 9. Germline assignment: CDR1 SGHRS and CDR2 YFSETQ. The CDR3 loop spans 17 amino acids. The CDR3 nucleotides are TGCGCCAGCAGCCTACCAGTAGGGACAGGGGGCACAGATACGCAGTATTTT. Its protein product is CASSLPVGTGGTDTQYF. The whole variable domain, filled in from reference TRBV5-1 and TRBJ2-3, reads KAGVTQTPRYLIKTRGQQVTLSCSPISGHRSVSWYQQTPGQGLQFLFEYFSETQRNKGNFPGRFSGRQFSNSRSEMNVSTLELGDSALYLCASSLPVGTGGTDTQYFGPGTRLTVL.

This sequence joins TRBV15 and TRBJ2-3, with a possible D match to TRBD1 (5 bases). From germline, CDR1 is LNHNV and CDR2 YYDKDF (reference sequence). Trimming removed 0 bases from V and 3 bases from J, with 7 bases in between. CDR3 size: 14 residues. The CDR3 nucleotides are TGTGCCACCAGCAGAGATAGGGGAACAGATACGCAGTATTTT. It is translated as CATSRDRGTDTQYF.

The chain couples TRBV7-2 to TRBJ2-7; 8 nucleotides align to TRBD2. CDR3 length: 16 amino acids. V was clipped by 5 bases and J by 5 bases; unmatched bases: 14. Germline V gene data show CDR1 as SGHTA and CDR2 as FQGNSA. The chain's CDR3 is CASSIESGRDPDEQYF. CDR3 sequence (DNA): TGTGCCAGCAGCATCGAAAGCGGGAGAGACCCCGACGAGCAGTACTTC.

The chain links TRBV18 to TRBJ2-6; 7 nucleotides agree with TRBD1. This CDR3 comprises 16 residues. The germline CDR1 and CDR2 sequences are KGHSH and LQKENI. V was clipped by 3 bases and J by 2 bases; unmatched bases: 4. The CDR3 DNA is TGTGCCAGCTCACCCAACACAGGGGCTGGGGCCAACGTCCTGACTTTC. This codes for CASSPNTGAGANVLTF.

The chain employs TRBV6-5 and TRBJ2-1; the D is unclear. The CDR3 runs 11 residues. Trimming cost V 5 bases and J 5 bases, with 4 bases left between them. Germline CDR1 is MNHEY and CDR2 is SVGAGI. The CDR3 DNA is TGTGCCAGCAGTCAGAACAATGAGCAGTTCTTC. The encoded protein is CASSQNNEQFF.

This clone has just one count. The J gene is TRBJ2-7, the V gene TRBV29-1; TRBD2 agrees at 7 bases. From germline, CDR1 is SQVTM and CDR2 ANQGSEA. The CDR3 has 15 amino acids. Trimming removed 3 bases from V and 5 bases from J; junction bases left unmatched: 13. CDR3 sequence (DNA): TGCAGCGTTGAGGGGGGGAAGGGGCCTAGGGACGAGCAGTACTTC. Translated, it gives CSVEGGKGPRDEQYF.